Shown below are 3 T cell receptor beta chains from a single sample sequenced in a study of T cell responses to AZD1222 COVID-19 vaccine. Sequencing used immunoSEQ multiplex PCR; TCRdb keeps in-frame clones, though not all of them. Altogether 68,000 or so clones are present, 88% being singletons, with the ten largest covering 7.5% to 9%. The sequencing used peripheral blood, collected on day 0 of AZD1222 vaccination. The receptors stem from an adult in good health.

Concerning this clone itself: A read error may account for a junction end that differs from germline. The chain is built from TRBV4-1 and TRBJ1-5, with D tentatively TRBD1 (6 bases). This CDR3 contains 17 residues. Per the germline V gene, CDR1 is MGHRA and CDR2 is YSYEKL. Here the CDR3 DNA reads TGCGCCCGCAGCCGAGGGGGGCTGATTAATAGCAATCAGCCCCAGCATTTT. Its protein is CARSRGGLINSNQPQHF.

The chain has TRBV2 and TRBJ2-3; a possible D gene is TRBD2 (6 bases). The CDR3 runs to 14 residues. Germline values: CDR1 SNHLY, CDR2 FYNNEI. Between the trimmed V and J ends, which lost 7 bases and 4 bases, there was a span of 15 bases. The CDR3 DNA is TGTGCCAGCAAACTCTCGCGGGATTCAGATACGCAGTATTTT. This gives the protein CASKLSRDSDTQYF.

CDR3 DNA: TGTGCCAGCTCATCGGGAGTAATGAACACTGAAGCTTTCTTT. It is translated as CASSSGVMNTEAFF. The chain employs TRBV18 and TRBJ1-1, with D uncertain. CDR1 and CDR2 from the germline V gene are KGHSH and LQKENI. V was trimmed by 5 bases and J by 0 bases, leaving 10 bases between them. The CDR3 extends over 14 amino acids.